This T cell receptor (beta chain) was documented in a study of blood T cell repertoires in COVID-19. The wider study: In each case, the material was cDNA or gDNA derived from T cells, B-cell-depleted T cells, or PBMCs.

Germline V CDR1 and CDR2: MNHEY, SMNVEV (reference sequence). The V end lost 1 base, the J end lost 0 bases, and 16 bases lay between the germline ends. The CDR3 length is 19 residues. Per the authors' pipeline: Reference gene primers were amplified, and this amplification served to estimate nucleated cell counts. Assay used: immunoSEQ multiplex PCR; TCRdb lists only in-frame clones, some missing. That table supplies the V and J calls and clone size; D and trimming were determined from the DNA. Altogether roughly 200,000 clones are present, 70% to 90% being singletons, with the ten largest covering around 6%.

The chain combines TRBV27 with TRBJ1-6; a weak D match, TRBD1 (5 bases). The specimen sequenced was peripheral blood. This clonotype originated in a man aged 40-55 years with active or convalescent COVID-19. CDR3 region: CASSLFLMGGSSYNSPLHF. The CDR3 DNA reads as TGTGCCAGCAGTTTATTCCTGATGGGGGGGAGCTCCTATAATTCACCCCTCCACTTT.